The present TCR beta chain was sequenced within a study of cytomegalovirus exposure and HLA in healthy donors. Study information: In a previous analysis, approximately 110 million unique TCR beta sequences were found from about 179 million T cells. Samples from HLA-typed donors yielded 65 million to 90 million unique TCRs in an early data release.

In germline, CDR1 is SGHNT, CDR2 YYREEE (reference sequence). With 2 bases clipped from V and 0 bases from J, the junction kept 7 bases outside the gene matches. The CDR3 extends over 16 amino acids. Use of 60 Vbeta and 13 Jbeta primers characterized the PCR. TCRdb keeps only in-frame clones here, not all; method: immunoSEQ multiplex PCR. The data show 120,000 to 150,000 clones, with around four fifths seen just once and about 2.2% held by the top ten. This clonotype originated in a man younger than 40 in good health and CMV-seronegative. The sample was PBMCs. The chain links TRBV5-4 to TRBJ2-7; the match to TRBD1 covers 8 bases. CDR3: CASSLGGTGASYEQYF. Written as DNA, the CDR3 is TGTGCCAGCAGCTTAGGAGGGACAGGAGCCTCCTACGAGCAGTACTTC.